The 30 T cell receptor beta chains given below trace back to one sample, sequenced in a study. Cells sorted as Tregs were CD4+, CD25+ and CD127-/low. The TRBV12-4/TRBJ1-2 clonotypes were amplified using barcode primers with ligated adaptors. MiXCR, applied by TCRdb to the multiplex PCR reads, yields one record per CDR3 protein. The sample includes about 2,500 distinct CDR3 sequences, about 2.3% of them seen just once. The sample comprised tumor-infiltrating Tregs sorted from the breast tumor. The receptors derive from a female donor with breast cancer.

This clonotype was observed many times. The rearrangement links TRBV12-3 or TRBV12-4 to TRBJ1-2; D gene uncertain. The CDR3 extends over 13 amino acids. Trimming stripped 3 bases from V and 4 bases from J, with 9 bases between. The chain's CDR3 is CASSFEGSYGYTF. CDR3 sequence (DNA): TGTGCCAGCAGTTTCGAGGGAAGCTATGGCTACACCTTC.

This clonotype qualifies as medium-sized. J is TRBJ1-2 and V is TRBV12-3 or TRBV12-4; D is possibly TRBD1 (6 bases). The V end was cut by 1 base, the J end by 5 bases, with 14 bases between. CDR3 length: 15 amino acids. This chain's CDR3 is CASSLGTVPTYGYTF. CDR3 bases: TGTGCCAGCAGTTTAGGGACAGTGCCTACTTATGGCTACACCTTC.

By proportion, this clonotype is medium-sized. V and J are TRBV12-3 or TRBV12-4 and TRBJ1-2; D unresolved. The CDR3 totals 15 residues. Trimming removed 0 bases at V and 0 bases at J, with 8 bases between. The CDR3 protein is CASSLAAAANYGYTF. CDR3 nucleotides: TGTGCCAGCAGTTTAGCGGCAGCAGCTAACTATGGCTACACCTTC.

By share, this clonotype counts as medium-sized. This chain links TRBV12-3 or TRBV12-4 with TRBJ1-2, with a tentative D call TRBD1 (5 bases). CDR3 length: 13 amino acids. Trimming took off 6 bases at V and 5 bases at J, with 13 bases between the two ends. Here the CDR3 DNA reads TGTGCCAGCAGCTCACAGGAGGATTATGGCTACACCTTC. Its translation is CASSSQEDYGYTF.

By sample fraction, this clonotype is medium-sized (0.01 to 0.1%). The chain recombines TRBV12-3 or TRBV12-4 with TRBJ1-2; tentatively, D is TRBD1 (5 bases). The length of the CDR3 is 13 residues. V was trimmed by 6 bases and J by 1 base, leaving 9 bases between them. The CDR3 here is CASRKDSNYGYTF. The CDR3 bases are TGTGCCAGCAGGAAAGACAGTAACTATGGCTACACCTTC.

By proportion, this clonotype is medium-sized. The V call is TRBV12-3 or TRBV12-4, the J call TRBJ1-2, with D unresolved. The CDR3 is made up of 12 amino acids. V lost 6 bases to trimming and J lost 3 bases, with 8 bases between them. DNA of the CDR3: TGTGCCAGCAGGGACGGGCACTATGGCTACACCTTC. Protein product: CASRDGHYGYTF.

By frequency in the sample, this clonotype is medium-sized. The chain uses TRBV12-3 or TRBV12-4 and TRBJ1-2, with unresolved D. The CDR3 spans 15 residues. Trimming pared 6 bases from V and 0 bases from J, leaving 14 bases between. The CDR3 region is CASSAIRSSNYGYTF. CDR3 in DNA: TGTGCCAGCAGCGCGATCAGATCATCTAACTATGGCTACACCTTC.

This clonotype rates as medium-sized. V is TRBV12-3 or TRBV12-4 and J is TRBJ1-2; D not certain. The CDR3 is made up of 16 amino acids. V was shortened by 6 bases and J by 2 bases, with 19 bases between the two germline ends. CDR3 amino acids: CASSPGPLRSNYGYTF. Here the CDR3 DNA reads TGTGCCAGCAGCCCCGGTCCGCTGCGGAGCAACTATGGCTACACCTTC.

Concerning this clonotype itself: A much larger clone lies one base from this, so it may be a read error. J is TRBJ1-2 and V is TRBV12-3 or TRBV12-4; D perhaps matches TRBD1 (6 bases). The CDR3 sequence is 13 residues long. The CDR3 nucleotides read TGTACCAGCACTCGAGGACAGAACTATGGCTACACCTTC. Its translation: CTSTRGQNYGYTF.

This clonotype is labeled medium-sized. The rearrangement joins TRBV12-3 or TRBV12-4 to TRBJ1-2; no reliable D call. The CDR3 sequence is 13 residues long. The V and J ends lost 1 base and 5 bases respectively, with 8 bases between them. The CDR3 bases are TGTGCCAGCAGTTTAGACGGCCCGTATGGCTACACCTTC. Protein: CASSLDGPYGYTF.

This clonotype is labeled medium-sized. This rearrangement joins TRBV12-3 or TRBV12-4 to TRBJ1-2; no definite D call. The CDR3 totals 12 residues. With 5 bases removed from V and 2 bases from J, the gap between germline ends came to 6 bases. The CDR3 region has the DNA TGTGCCAGCAGTGGAGCAAACTATGGCTACACCTTC. Protein product: CASSGANYGYTF.

By share of the sample, this clonotype is medium-sized. The CDR3 DNA is TGTGCCAGCAGTTACAGGGGTCGGTATGGCTACACCTTC. Protein sequence: CASSYRGRYGYTF. The chain couples TRBV12-3 or TRBV12-4 to TRBJ1-2; 7 positions agree with TRBD1. V was clipped by 4 bases and J by 5 bases; unmatched bases: 4. There are 13 residues in the CDR3.

This clonotype is judged medium-sized. This CDR3 fails to terminate in the conserved phenylalanine or tryptophan, so it likely reflects a read error. Because the CDR3's place on the DNA is in doubt, the DNA is left out and the CDR3 is given as listed by TCRdb. The V gene is TRBV12-3 or TRBV12-4, the J gene TRBJ1-2; the listed D gene, TRBD1, was not tested against the DNA. The CDR3 is 9 amino acids in total, end residues counted. This CDR3 reads CASSHSGLG.

By share, this clonotype ranks as medium-sized. The chain couples TRBV12-3 or TRBV12-4 to TRBJ1-2; 8 nucleotides match TRBD1. CDR3 length: 12 residues. The V gene end was trimmed by 6 bases and the J gene end by 7 bases; junction bases not matched to a gene: 4. CDR3 nucleotides: TGTGCCAGCAGAGATGACAGGGGTGGCTACACCTTC. Encoded protein: CASRDDRGGYTF.

This clonotype was picked up many times. The chain recombines TRBV12-3 or TRBV12-4 with TRBJ1-2; D call uncertain. Trimming cost V 6 bases and J 1 base, with 9 bases left between them. The CDR3 is made up of 13 amino acids. In nucleotides, the CDR3 is TGTGCCAGCAGAGTCGCCTTTAACTATGGCTACACCTTC. Translating gives CASRVAFNYGYTF.

By sample share, this clonotype is medium-sized (0.01 to 0.1%). The chain uses TRBV12-3 or TRBV12-4 and TRBJ1-2, with TRBD1 matching over 9 bases. CDR3 length equals 14 residues. The V and J ends lost 11 bases and 3 bases, in that order; junction bases with no gene match: 10. CDR3 sequence: CACLTGQGYYGYTF. CDR3 DNA: TGTGCCTGCCTCACGGGACAGGGATACTATGGCTACACCTTC.

By share, this clonotype ranks as medium-sized (0.01 to 0.1%). The chain recombines TRBV12-3 or TRBV12-4 with TRBJ1-2; no clear D gene. CDR3 length: 17 residues. With 5 bases removed from V and 0 bases from J, the gap between germline ends came to 19 bases. CDR3 nucleotide sequence: TGTGCCAGCAGTCCCGGGTGGAAAGCACCTGCTAACTATGGCTACACCTTC. It is translated as CASSPGWKAPANYGYTF.

By sample fraction, this clonotype is medium-sized (0.01 to 0.1%). The CDR3 DNA reads TGTGCCAGCAGTTTTAACCTACGAGCTAACTATGGCTACACCTTC. Translated, it gives CASSFNLRANYGYTF. This chain links TRBV12-3 or TRBV12-4 with TRBJ1-2; unclear D gene. V gave up 3 bases and J gave up 0 bases, with 11 bases separating them. The CDR3 spans 15 residues.

This clonotype is labeled as medium-sized. V gene TRBV12-3 or TRBV12-4 combines with J gene TRBJ1-2; D is ambiguous. Trimming pared 7 bases from V and 3 bases from J, leaving 15 bases between. The CDR3 has 14 residues. CDR3 loop: CASTSTDIYYGYTF. In nucleotides, the CDR3 is TGTGCCAGCACGAGCACGGATATATACTATGGCTACACCTTC.

By share, this clonotype counts as medium-sized. The gene calls are TRBV12-3 or TRBV12-4 and TRBJ1-2, with D tentatively TRBD1 (5 bases). V was trimmed by 5 bases and J by 5 bases, leaving 9 bases between them. The CDR3 sequence is 12 residues long. The CDR3 DNA follows: TGTGCCAGCAGTCAGCAGGGATATGGCTACACCTTC. It yields the protein CASSQQGYGYTF.

By share, this clonotype counts as medium-sized (0.01 to 0.1%). The chain links TRBV12-3 or TRBV12-4 to TRBJ1-2; 8 bases map to TRBD1. V lost 7 bases to trimming and J lost 8 bases; unmatched junction nucleotides: 9. This CDR3 is built from 13 residues. CDR3 in amino acids: CASTIDRGQGYTF. CDR3 DNA: TGTGCCAGCACCATAGACAGGGGACAAGGCTACACCTTC.

This clonotype is medium-sized by share. The chain couples TRBV12-3 or TRBV12-4 to TRBJ1-2; a weak D match, TRBD1 (5 bases). The CDR3 loop spans 12 amino acids. Trimming took 5 bases from V and 8 from J, leaving 12 bases between them. The CDR3 coding sequence is TGTGCCAGCAGTAATTCTCAGGGAGGCTACACCTTC. As protein: CASSNSQGGYTF.

This clonotype qualifies as medium-sized. The chain links TRBV12-3 or TRBV12-4 to TRBJ1-2, with TRBD1 as a possible D gene (6 bases). Trimming removed 4 bases at V and 4 bases at J, with 13 bases between. The CDR3 extends over 14 amino acids. The CDR3 DNA reads TGTGCCAGCAGTTACATACAGGGTACCTATGGCTACACCTTC. Translated: CASSYIQGTYGYTF.

This clonotype qualifies as medium-sized. The V and J genes are TRBV12-3 or TRBV12-4 and TRBJ1-2; unclear D gene. The CDR3 sequence is 13 residues long. The V end lost 3 bases, the J end lost 8 bases, and 13 bases lay between the germline ends. CDR3 sequence: CASSFGRVGGYTF. The CDR3 coding sequence is TGTGCCAGCAGTTTCGGCCGGGTAGGCGGCTACACCTTC.

Relative to its sample, this clonotype is medium-sized (0.01 to 0.1%). The rearrangement uses TRBV12-3 or TRBV12-4 and TRBJ1-2; D call uncertain. The CDR3 is 12 amino acids. V dropped 6 bases and J dropped 4 bases, with 9 bases sitting between them. CDR3 sequence (DNA): TGTGCCAGCAGGACGCAAGCCTATGGCTACACCTTC. It encodes CASRTQAYGYTF.

This clonotype ranks as medium-sized (0.01 to 0.1%). The chain couples TRBV12-3 or TRBV12-4 to TRBJ1-2; D is unclear. The CDR3 loop spans 11 amino acids. Between the trimmed V and J ends, which lost 5 bases and 1 base, there was a span of 2 bases. CDR3 nucleotide sequence: TGTGCCAGCAGTATTAACTATGGCTACACCTTC. Its protein is CASSINYGYTF.

This clonotype is judged medium-sized. This CDR3 reads CASSRAFNYGYTF. DNA of the CDR3: TGTGCCAGCAGTCGGGCCTTCAACTATGGCTACACCTTC. The chain has TRBV12-3 or TRBV12-4 and TRBJ1-2; D unclear. The CDR3 contains 13 residues. V lost 5 bases to trimming and J lost 2 bases, with 9 bases between them.

This clonotype is labeled medium-sized. This chain connects TRBV12-3 or TRBV12-4 to TRBJ1-2, with 8 bases identical to TRBD1. V trimming: 5 bases; J trimming: 8 bases; junction bases outside the gene matches: 13. This CDR3 has 15 amino acids. The CDR3 protein is CASSPRTGQGSGYTF. DNA for the CDR3: TGTGCCAGCAGTCCCCGGACCGGACAGGGTAGCGGCTACACCTTC.

This clonotype is judged medium-sized. The chain is built from TRBV12-3 or TRBV12-4 and TRBJ1-2; no clear D. The V gene lost 6 bases and the J gene lost 8 bases, with 19 bases spanning the gap. The length of the CDR3 is 14 residues. The CDR3 loop is CASSSDTDLGGYTF. As DNA, the CDR3 is TGTGCCAGCAGCTCCGATACAGACCTCGGAGGCTACACCTTC.

Points on this clonotype: Relative to the germline gene, one junction end is altered; a read error may explain this. The genes are TRBV12-3 or TRBV12-4 and TRBJ1-2; 8 positions agree with TRBD1. CDR3 length: 14 residues. The DNA of the CDR3 is TGTGCCAGCAGGTTAGAGCGGACAGGGTATGGCTACACCTTC. Protein: CASRLERTGYGYTF.